What follows are 21 T cell receptor beta chains derived from one specimen sequenced in a study of T-cell memory formation after mild COVID-19. MiXCR, run by TCRdb on the 5' RACE reads, gives a single entry per CDR3 protein. Here the sample spans around 390,000 distinct CDR3 sequences, more than 15% being singletons. The specimen sequenced was PBMCs or a T cell subset sorted from them (not recorded which). These receptors originate from a man aged 18 to 30 who had mild COVID-19 (a few samples of this study predate the infection). Cell type and time point are not known.

This clonotype was counted ten times or more. The chain links TRBV29-1 to TRBJ2-2; D remains ambiguous. Per germline, CDR1 SQVTM and CDR2 ANQGSEA. The CDR3 covers 13 residues. V was clipped by 5 bases and J by 7 bases, with 14 bases between them. The CDR3 DNA reads as TGCAGCGTTAAATATCACACAGACGGGGAGCTGTTTTTT. Translation gives CSVKYHTDGELFF.

The chain recombines TRBV30 with TRBJ2-6; D remains unclear. The CDR3 loop spans 15 amino acids. CDR1 is GTSNPN, CDR2 SVGIG, per germline (reference sequence). The V end was cut by 0 bases, the J end by 0 bases, with 6 bases between. CDR3 coding DNA: TGTGCCTGGAGTGTACCGGGCTCTGGGGCCAACGTCCTGACTTTC. Its translation is CAWSVPGSGANVLTF.

The chain couples TRBV6-5 to TRBJ1-1; tentatively, D is TRBD1 (6 bases). V was clipped by 9 bases and J by 4 bases, with 21 bases between them. Germline-derived CDR1 and CDR2 are MNHEY and SVGAGI. The CDR3 is made up of 15 amino acids. The CDR3 spells CARTVGGRRRTEAFF. CDR3 nucleotide sequence: TGTGCCAGGACGGTCGGGGGGCGCCGCCGCACTGAAGCTTTCTTT.

CDR3 loop: CASRRPGTGKGGYTF. As DNA, the CDR3 is TGTGCCAGCAGAAGGCCCGGGACAGGGAAAGGGGGCTACACCTTC. This chain uses TRBV11-2 with TRBJ1-2; 9 bases agree with TRBD1. The CDR3 totals 15 residues. Looked up from germline, CDR1 is SGHAT and CDR2 is FQNNGV. V shed 6 bases, J shed 8 bases, and the junction held 13 bases outside the gene matches.

V gene TRBV4-3 combines with J gene TRBJ2-2, with 7 bases identical to TRBD1. Per germline, CDR1 LGHNA and CDR2 YSLEER. Trimming removed 4 bases from V and 0 bases from J; junction bases left unmatched: 5. The CDR3 runs to 16 residues. CDR3 coding DNA: TGCGCCAGCAGCCTCGGGACAGTGACGAACACCGGGGAGCTGTTTTTT. As protein: CASSLGTVTNTGELFF.

The chain recombines TRBV5-1 with TRBJ2-4, with D perhaps matching TRBD2 (5 bases). This CDR3 region has 15 residues. Germline values: CDR1 SGHRS, CDR2 YFSETQ. V lost 0 bases and J lost 2, with 9 bases in between. The CDR3 region has the DNA TGCGCCAGCAGCTTGGCGGGATTGCCCAAAAACATTCAGTACTTC. The encoded protein is CASSLAGLPKNIQYF.

This clonotype was detected a few times. The rearrangement uses TRBV20-1 and TRBJ2-1, with D possibly TRBD1 on 5 matching bases. Germline CDR1 reads DFQATT; CDR2 reads SNEGSKA (reference sequence). V was shortened by 5 bases and J by 8 bases, with 16 bases between the two germline ends. The CDR3 has 13 residues. The DNA of the CDR3 is TGCAGTGCTTCAAACACCCAGGGCCATGAGCAGTTCTTC. Protein: CSASNTQGHEQFF.

This clonotype was seen a handful of times. The chain joins TRBV14 to TRBJ1-2; 7 bases are shared with TRBD1. This CDR3 region has 14 residues. Germline CDR1 and CDR2: SGHDN and FVKESK. V was pared by 4 bases and J by 2 bases, with 4 bases of the junction left unmatched. The CDR3 sequence is CASSPNRGNYGYTF. CDR3 DNA: TGTGCCAGCAGCCCCAACAGGGGAAACTATGGCTACACCTTC.

This clonotype was seen a handful of times. V and J are TRBV4-2 and TRBJ2-5; 12 nucleotides agree with TRBD2. Trimming at V came to 1 base and at J to 3 bases, leaving 6 bases not matched to a gene. Germline V CDR1 and CDR2: LGHNA, YNFKEQ. The CDR3 is made up of 17 amino acids. The CDR3 DNA follows: TGTGCCAGCAGCCAAGGGACTAGCGGGGTTTTCAAAGAGACCCAGTACTTC. Its translation: CASSQGTSGVFKETQYF.

The chain links TRBV6-5 to TRBJ1-1; D unresolved. V lost 2 bases and J lost 3, with 7 bases in between. CDR1 MNHEY and CDR2 SVGAGI come from the germline V gene. This CDR3 is built from 13 residues. The CDR3 loop is CASSYMGDTEAFF. The CDR3 DNA follows: TGTGCCAGCAGTTACATGGGTGACACTGAAGCTTTCTTT.

The chain employs TRBV5-4 and TRBJ2-2; the D is unclear. Trimming pared 4 bases from V and 4 bases from J, leaving 11 bases between. The CDR3 runs 14 residues. In germline, CDR1 is SGHNT, CDR2 YYREEE (reference sequence). The CDR3 here is CASSRETSTGELFF. As DNA, the CDR3 is TGTGCCAGCAGCCGAGAGACTTCCACCGGGGAGCTGTTTTTT.

This clonotype was observed at least ten times. The gene calls are TRBV24-1 and TRBJ2-3, with 11 bases identical to TRBD1. CDR1 and CDR2 from the germline V gene are KGHDR and SFDVKD. The CDR3 is 16 amino acids. V dropped 4 bases and J dropped 5; count of bases not matched to a gene: 7. The CDR3 DNA follows: TGTGCCACCAGTGACCCTAGGGACAGGGGGGGAGATACGCAGTATTTT. The encoded protein is CATSDPRDRGGDTQYF.

The genes are TRBV5-1 and TRBJ2-3; a possible D gene is TRBD2 (6 bases). Trimming removed 2 bases from V and 2 bases from J, with 9 bases in between. Looked up from germline, CDR1 is SGHRS and CDR2 is YFSETQ. The CDR3 covers 14 residues. DNA of the CDR3: TGCGCCAGCAGCTTCGGGGGAATCACAGATACGCAGTATTTT. This encodes CASSFGGITDTQYF.

This chain links TRBV5-1 with TRBJ2-2, with D unclear. With 5 bases removed from V and 7 bases from J, the gap between germline ends came to 12 bases. The CDR3 contains 13 residues. The germline V gene encodes CDR1 SGHRS and CDR2 YFSETQ. Written as DNA, the CDR3 is TGCGCCAGCAGGGCTCACAAGGACGGGGAGCTGTTTTTT. It yields the protein CASRAHKDGELFF.

V usage is TRBV7-2 and J usage is TRBJ2-3; 8 positions match TRBD1. This CDR3 is built from 14 residues. Trimming at V came to 5 bases and at J to 6 bases, leaving 7 bases not matched to a gene. Germline values: CDR1 SGHTA, CDR2 FQGNSA. The CDR3 loop is CASSRDRGVDTQYF. DNA of the CDR3: TGTGCCAGCAGCCGCGACAGGGGTGTGGATACGCAGTATTTT.

The rearrangement links TRBV6-6 to TRBJ1-2; D possibly corresponds to TRBD1 (5 bases). CDR1 and CDR2 (germline): MNHNY, SVGAGI (reference sequence). The CDR3 loop spans 12 amino acids. Trimming stripped 7 bases from V and 5 bases from J, with 11 bases between. The chain's CDR3 is CASTETAYGYTF. The CDR3 DNA reads as TGTGCCAGCACCGAGACAGCTTATGGCTACACCTTC.

This rearrangement joins TRBV4-1 to TRBJ2-1; 9 bases agree with TRBD2. Trimming took 1 base from V and 2 from J; bases not matched to a gene: 6. Germline V CDR1 and CDR2: MGHRA, YSYEKL. The CDR3 loop spans 17 amino acids. The CDR3 sequence: CASSQGQGLAPYNEQFF. DNA for the CDR3: TGCGCCAGCAGCCAAGGTCAGGGACTAGCACCCTACAATGAGCAGTTCTTC.

This clonotype showed up just a few times. V is TRBV7-9 and J is TRBJ2-2; no firm D call. The CDR3 has 13 amino acids. V was trimmed by 2 bases and J by 5 bases, leaving 6 bases between them. The germline V gene encodes CDR1 SEHNR and CDR2 FQNEAQ (reference sequence). In DNA form, the CDR3 reads TGTGCCAGCAGCTTATCCTTGACCGGGGAGCTGTTTTTT. Encoded protein: CASSLSLTGELFF.

This clonotype was seen a handful of times. This chain links TRBV30 with TRBJ1-4, with D perhaps matching TRBD1 (6 bases). The CDR3 totals 15 residues. The germline gives CDR1 GTSNPN, CDR2 SVGIG (reference sequence). V lost 2 bases and J 8 bases, leaving 18 bases between the germline ends. CDR3 sequence reads: CAWSKPGAAVEKLFF. The DNA for the CDR3 is TGTGCCTGGAGTAAGCCGGGGGCCGCTGTGGAAAAACTGTTTTTT.

This chain uses TRBV7-2 with TRBJ2-3; tentatively, D is TRBD1 (6 bases). This CDR3 contains 15 residues. Germline values: CDR1 SGHTA, CDR2 FQGNSA. Trimming cost V 3 bases and J 2 bases, with 12 bases left between them. CDR3 residues: CASSLDRRNTDTQYF. The DNA for the CDR3 is TGTGCCAGCAGCTTGGACAGACGGAACACAGATACGCAGTATTTT.

The sample holds a few counts of this clonotype. This chain links TRBV5-1 with TRBJ2-3, with D uncertain. This CDR3 region has 14 residues. The V gene's germline CDR1 is SGHRS and CDR2 YFSETQ. The V end lost 1 base, the J end lost 2 bases, and 8 bases lay between the germline ends. CDR3 protein: CASSLSPDTDTQYF. CDR3 DNA: TGCGCCAGCAGCTTGTCGCCGGACACAGATACGCAGTATTTT.